This note documents a single T cell receptor beta chain sequence. The antigen remains undetermined. The CDR3 runs 14 residues. The germline V gene has CDR1 MNHEY and CDR2 SMNVEV (reference sequence). V was shortened by 0 bases and J by 3 bases, with 8 bases between the two germline ends. CD45RO negativity and positive selection for CCR7 defined naive CD8 cells, a population that excluded terminally differentiated effector memory CD45RA+ cells. Donors included only healthy HIV-negative adults lacking recent acute infections or vaccinations. Samples underwent the assay at deep level. Profiling relied on immunoSEQ multiplex PCR, and the TCRdb table lists in-frame clones only, not all of them. The sample yields 660,000 or so clones, roughly 96% seen once. This specimen belongs to a study of shared clonotypes between healthy human individuals. At the level of the study: Aged between 18 and 49, the donors were a couple of women and three men. General study results and limits: Compared with clonotypes that all four donors shared, non-shared clonotypes had lower generation probabilities.

The TCR was taken from a woman in her thirties in good health. The sample was naive CD8+ T cells sorted from blood. The chain recombines TRBV27 with TRBJ1-2; no definite D call. In DNA, the CDR3 is TGTGCCAGCAGTTTATCCCGGAGGGACTATGGCTACACCTTC. Translation gives CASSLSRRDYGYTF.